This entry lists 19 T cell receptor beta chains sequenced from one sample in a study of T cell responses to AZD1222 COVID-19 vaccine. This table comes from immunoSEQ multiplex PCR, and its TCRdb copy is limited to in-frame clones, with some not included. The sample includes roughly 110,000 clones, about nine tenths of them seen just once. The sequencing here drew on peripheral blood, taken 28 days after the second AZD1222 dose. These receptors all come from an adult who received the AZD1222 COVID-19 vaccine.

The V call is TRBV6-5, the J call TRBJ1-1, with D uncertain. The CDR3 extends over 14 amino acids. V shed 2 bases and J shed 3 bases, with 10 bases lying between them. From germline, CDR1 is MNHEY and CDR2 SVGAGI. The CDR3, as DNA: TGTGCCAGCAGTTACGAGGTCGGGGACACTGAAGCTTTCTTT. Protein sequence: CASSYEVGDTEAFF.

The V gene is TRBV20-1, the J gene TRBJ1-3; D is undetermined. Trimming removed 3 bases at V and 0 bases at J, with 9 bases between. The CDR3 is 14 amino acids. Per the germline V gene, CDR1 is DFQATT and CDR2 is SNEGSKA (reference sequence). As DNA, the CDR3 is TGCAGTGCTAGTTTTGATAGCTCTGGAAACACCATATATTTT. Residues: CSASFDSSGNTIYF.

The chain uses TRBV10-2 and TRBJ1-5; D possibly corresponds to TRBD1 (6 bases). CDR1 and CDR2 from the germline V gene are WSHSY and SAAADI. V was shortened by 3 bases and J by 7 bases, with 10 bases between the two germline ends. This CDR3 comprises 13 residues. The chain's CDR3 is CASSEEGEQPQHF. The CDR3 region has the DNA TGCGCCAGCAGTGAAGAGGGGGAACAGCCCCAGCATTTT.

The rearrangement uses TRBV23-1 and TRBJ2-2; D not certain. TRBV23-1 is noted as an ORF with a role that remains uncertain. The V end lost 8 bases, the J end lost 0 bases, and 10 bases lay between the germline ends. The CDR3 extends over 14 amino acids. In nucleotides, the CDR3 is TGCGCCAGCCCGTTTCGGTCGAACACCGGGGAGCTGTTTTTT. This codes for CASPFRSNTGELFF.

The J gene is TRBJ2-7, the V gene TRBV7-9, with TRBD1 matching 9 bases. The CDR3 runs 13 residues. Germline CDR1 reads SEHNR; CDR2 reads FQNEAQ (reference sequence). V shed 3 bases and J 4 bases; nucleotides not matched to a gene: 1. The CDR3 sequence is CASSFGTGYEQYF. CDR3 nucleotides: TGTGCCAGCAGCTTCGGGACAGGGTACGAGCAGTACTTC.

The V gene is TRBV5-1, the J gene TRBJ1-5, with 7 bases lining up with TRBD1. Germline CDR1 is SGHRS and CDR2 is YFSETQ. V lost 4 bases, J lost 4 bases, and 5 bases stayed unmatched. The CDR3 sequence is 14 residues long. CDR3 nucleotides: TGCGCCAGCAGCCAGACAGGGAGTAATCAGCCCCAGCATTTT. This gives the protein CASSQTGSNQPQHF.

The rearrangement uses TRBV19 and TRBJ1-5, with D hard to call. Looked up from germline, CDR1 is LNHDA and CDR2 is SQIVND (reference sequence). This CDR3 is built from 18 residues. Trimming took off 4 bases at V and 0 bases at J, with 19 bases between the two ends. CDR3 in amino acids: CASSKTPPSAGSNQPQHF. The CDR3 nucleotides are TGTGCCAGTAGTAAAACGCCCCCGTCGGCAGGTAGCAATCAGCCCCAGCATTTT.

The chain recombines TRBV27 with TRBJ1-6; D is ambiguous. V lost 3 bases, J lost 8 bases, and 5 bases lay in between. The CDR3 is 12 residues long. Germline V gene data show CDR1 as MNHEY and CDR2 as SMNVEV (reference sequence). CDR3 in DNA: TGTGCCAGCAGTTTCTCCTATTCACCCCTCCACTTT. Its protein is CASSFSYSPLHF.

The J gene is TRBJ1-5, the V gene TRBV28, with unresolved D. This CDR3 is built from 12 residues. The ends were cut back, 1 base at V and 15 bases at J, with 13 bases in the middle. Germline V CDR1 and CDR2: MDHEN, SYDVKM. This chain's CDR3 is CASSLYGVRLHF. The CDR3, as DNA: TGTGCCAGCAGTTTATATGGGGTAAGGTTGCATTTT.

In the case of this clone: Mismatch with germline at one junction end may stem from a read error. The chain carries TRBV4-3 and TRBJ2-1; 10 positions match TRBD2. The CDR3 is made up of 16 amino acids. Per germline, CDR1 LGHNA and CDR2 YSLEER. The CDR3 is CASSQGQASGGAPQVF. CDR3 DNA: TGCGCCAGCAGCCAAGGGCAGGCGAGCGGGGGGGCCCCTCAAGTCTTC.

The chain links TRBV19 to TRBJ1-2, with D possibly matching TRBD1 (5 bases). CDR3 size: 14 residues. V was pared by 1 base and J by 7 bases, with 13 bases between. Germline CDR1 LNHDA, CDR2 SQIVND (reference sequence). This CDR3 reads CASSIASGAGGYTF. The CDR3 bases are TGTGCCAGTAGTATAGCCTCTGGGGCGGGTGGCTACACCTTC.

The V gene is TRBV5-1, the J gene TRBJ2-3; D remains ambiguous. This CDR3 is 12 amino acids long. V was clipped by 1 base and J by 6 bases, with 6 bases between them. The germline gives CDR1 SGHRS, CDR2 YFSETQ. The CDR3 region has the DNA TGCGCCAGCAGCTTGTCGACGGATACGCAGTATTTT. Translating it yields CASSLSTDTQYF.

The genes are TRBV10-2 and TRBJ2-7, with D possibly being TRBD1 (5 bases). V shed 10 bases and J shed 2 bases, with 12 bases lying between them. The germline gives CDR1 WSHSY, CDR2 SAAADI. This CDR3 region has 12 residues. CDR3 DNA: TGCGCCACAAAACAGGTGGCCTACGAGCAGTACTTC. Translation: CATKQVAYEQYF.

This sequence joins TRBV28 and TRBJ2-4; unclear D gene. Looked up from germline, CDR1 is MDHEN and CDR2 is SYDVKM. With 6 bases removed from V and 3 bases from J, the gap between germline ends came to 18 bases. The CDR3 spans 16 residues. The CDR3 DNA sequence: TGTGCCAGCAGCATTACGGGCGTCGGCGGCAAAAACATTCAGTACTTC. This sequence encodes CASSITGVGGKNIQYF.

CDR3 loop: CAPRAPQGATGELFF. The CDR3, as DNA: TGTGCCCCCAGGGCTCCACAGGGGGCCACCGGGGAGCTGTTTTTT. The chain has TRBV21-1 and TRBJ2-2; TRBD1, as called in the table, went unchecked against the DNA. TRBV21-1 is described as a pseudogene. The CDR3 is 15 amino acids.

The chain is built from TRBV12-3 or TRBV12-4 and TRBJ1-5; D gene uncertain. The CDR3 spans 12 residues. V dropped 6 bases and J dropped 5 bases, with 8 bases sitting between them. CDR3 nucleotide sequence: TGTGCCAGCAGCCCTTTATATCAGCCCCAGCATTTT. Protein sequence: CASSPLYQPQHF.

CDR3 residues: CASSIGQTSTDTQYF. The CDR3 DNA follows: TGTGCCAGTAGTATAGGCCAGACTAGCACAGATACGCAGTATTTT. The rearrangement links TRBV19 to TRBJ2-3; D ambiguous. The CDR3 contains 15 residues. The V end lost 1 base, the J end lost 0 bases, and 8 bases lay between the germline ends. CDR1 is LNHDA and CDR2 is SQIVND in the germline V gene (reference sequence). Full variable domain (missing parts from reference TRBV19 and TRBJ2-3): DGGITQSPKYLFRKEGQNVTLSCEQNLNHDAMYWYRQDPGQGLRLIYYSQIVNDFQKGDIAEGYSVSREKKESFPLTVTSAQKNPTAFYLCASSIGQTSTDTQYFGPGTRLTVL.

The chain employs TRBV7-9 and TRBJ2-5; 15 bases are a match to TRBD2. CDR3 size: 17 residues. V lost 3 bases, J lost 5 bases, and 7 bases stayed unmatched. From germline, CDR1 is SEHNR and CDR2 FQNEAQ (reference sequence). CDR3 in amino acids: CASSLGLAGGLSETQYF. The CDR3 DNA reads TGTGCCAGCAGCTTGGGACTAGCGGGGGGTCTTTCGGAGACCCAGTACTTC.

The chain combines TRBV4-2 with TRBJ1-1; the match to TRBD1 covers 7 bases. CDR1 and CDR2 (germline): LGHNA, YNFKEQ. The J segment lost 8 bases and the V segment lost 1 base, leaving 1 base of the junction unmatched. The CDR3 has 12 residues. The CDR3 sequence: CASSQGTGEAFF. CDR3 nucleotide sequence: TGTGCCAGCAGCCAAGGGACAGGCGAAGCTTTCTTT.